This T cell receptor beta chain appears in the sequencing data of a study of blood T cell repertoires in COVID-19. Study at large: T cells, B-cell-depleted T cells, or PBMCs provided the cDNA or gDNA that served as material.

Repertoires were generated with immunoSEQ multiplex PCR, while TCRdb's copy carries only in-frame clones and drops some. The data show roughly 250,000 clones, more than 85% seen once. This clone came up once. Enrolled through a virtual design, the participants were between about 18 and 89 years of age and came from about two dozen US areas. Cohort 3 donors were reported recovered after two negative PCRs, clearance, or symptom resolution. The CDR3 runs to 12 residues. Unmatched junction bases numbered 3, after V lost 6 bases and J lost 2 bases. Germline loops: CDR1 SQVTM, CDR2 ANQGSEA. This sequence originates from a man in his forties or fifties who had recovered from COVID-19. The source material was PBMCs or T cells enriched from blood (not recorded which). The chain recombines TRBV29-1 with TRBJ2-5, with 7 bases matching TRBD1. The CDR3 bases are TGCAGCGTAGGGGGACAGCAAGAGACCCAGTACTTC. This codes for CSVGGQQETQYF. Looking up the rest from reference TRBV29-1 and TRBJ2-5 gives the full variable domain: SAVISQKPSRDICQRGTSLTIQCQVDSQVTMMFWYRQQPGQSLTLIATANQGSEATYESGFVIDKFPISRPNLTFSTLTVSNMSPEDSSIYLCSVGGQQETQYFGPGTRLLVL.